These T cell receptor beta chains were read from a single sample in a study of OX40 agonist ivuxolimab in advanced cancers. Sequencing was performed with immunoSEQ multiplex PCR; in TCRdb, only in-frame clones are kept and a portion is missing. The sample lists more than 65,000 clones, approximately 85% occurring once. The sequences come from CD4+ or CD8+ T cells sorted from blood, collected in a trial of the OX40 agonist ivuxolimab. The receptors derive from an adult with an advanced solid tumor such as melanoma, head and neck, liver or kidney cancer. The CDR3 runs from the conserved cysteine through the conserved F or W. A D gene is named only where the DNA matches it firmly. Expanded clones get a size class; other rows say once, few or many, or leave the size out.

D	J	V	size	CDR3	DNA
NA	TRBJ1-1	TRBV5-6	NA	CASNRQLNTEAFF	TGTGCCAGCAACAGACAGTTGAACACTGAAGCTTTCTTT
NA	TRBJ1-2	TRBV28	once	CASSLDGRGESIDYGYTF	TGTGCCAGCAGTTTAGACGGCAGGGGTGAATCGATAGACTATGGCTACACCTTC
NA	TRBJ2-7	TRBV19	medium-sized	CASSFRNGAYEQYF	TGTGCCAGTAGTTTCCGGAACGGAGCCTACGAGCAGTACTTC
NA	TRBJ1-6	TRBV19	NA	CASKGTRLNSPLHF	TGTGCCAGCAAGGGGACACGTTTAAATTCACCCCTCCACTTT
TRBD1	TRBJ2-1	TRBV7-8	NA	CASSFQGASYNEQFF	TGTGCCAGCAGCTTCCAGGGGGCGAGCTACAATGAGCAGTTCTTC
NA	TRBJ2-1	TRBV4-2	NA	CASSQGWTAEQFF	TGTGCCAGCAGCCAAGGTTGGACAGCCGAGCAGTTCTTC
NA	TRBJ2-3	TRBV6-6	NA	CASSTLYGASTDTQYF	TGTGCCAGCAGTACCCTTTATGGGGCAAGCACAGATACGCAGTATTTT
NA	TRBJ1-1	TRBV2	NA	CASSAWGLDTEAFF	TGTGCCAGCAGTGCCTGGGGCTTGGACACTGAAGCTTTCTTT
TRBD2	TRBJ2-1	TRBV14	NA	CASSQGSSGNSEQFF	TGTGCCAGCAGCCAAGGGTCTAGCGGGAACTCAGAGCAGTTCTTC
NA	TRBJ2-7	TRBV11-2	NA	CASSFGRDYEQYF	TGTGCCAGCAGCTTCGGGCGGGACTACGAGCAGTACTTC
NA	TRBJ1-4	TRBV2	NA	CASSDVVGELFF	TGTGCCAGCAGTGATGTAGTAGGGGAACTGTTTTTT
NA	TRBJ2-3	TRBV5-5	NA	CASTLRAGAADTQYF	TGTGCCAGCACCTTAAGGGCAGGGGCCGCAGATACGCAGTATTTT
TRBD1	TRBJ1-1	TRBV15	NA	CATSIRIGQGGTEAFF	TGTGCCACCAGCATTAGGATCGGACAGGGGGGTACTGAAGCTTTCTTT
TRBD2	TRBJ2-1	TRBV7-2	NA	CASSPRTSRHSYNEQFF	TGTGCCAGCAGTCCTAGGACTAGCCGACACTCCTACAATGAGCAGTTCTTC
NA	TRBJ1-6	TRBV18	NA	CASSPERDSPLHF	TGTGCCAGCTCACCGGAGAGGGACTCACCCCTCCACTTT
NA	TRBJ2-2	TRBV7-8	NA	CASSPRGGELFF	TGTGCCAGCAGCCCCAGGGGCGGGGAGCTGTTTTTT
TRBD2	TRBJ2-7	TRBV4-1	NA	CASSRQLTSGGSSYEQYF	TGCGCCAGCAGCCGACAATTGACTAGCGGGGGTAGCTCCTACGAGCAGTACTTC
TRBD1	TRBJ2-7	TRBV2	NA	CASSKSSGTGAYEQYF	TGTGCCAGCAGTAAAAGCTCCGGGACAGGGGCATACGAGCAGTACTTC
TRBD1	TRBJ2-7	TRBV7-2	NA	CASSSRGPYEQYF	TGTGCCAGCAGCTCCAGGGGGCCCTACGAGCAGTACTTC
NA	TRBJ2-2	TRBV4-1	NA	CASSQDFGVGELFF	TGCGCCAGCAGCCAAGACTTCGGTGTCGGGGAGCTGTTTTTT
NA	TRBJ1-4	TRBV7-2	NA	CASSSSRAGNWEKLFF	TGTGCCAGCAGCTCTAGCCGGGCAGGGAATTGGGAAAAACTGTTTTTT
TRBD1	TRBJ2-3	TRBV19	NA	CASSIRRGQGTDTQYF	TGTGCCAGTAGTATCCGGAGGGGACAGGGGACAGATACGCAGTATTTT
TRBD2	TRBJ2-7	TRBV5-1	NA	CASSLVSEPGGEQYF	TGCGCCAGCAGCTTGGTCAGTGAACCCGGGGGGGAGCAGTACTTC
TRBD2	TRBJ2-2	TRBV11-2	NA	CASSLVGRGRDVNTGELFF	TGTGCCAGCAGCTTAGTAGGCCGGGGGAGGGATGTAAACACCGGGGAGCTGTTTTTT
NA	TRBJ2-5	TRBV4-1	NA	CASSQGPSWYQETQYF	TGCGCCAGCAGCCAGGGTCCAAGTTGGTACCAAGAGACCCAGTACTTC
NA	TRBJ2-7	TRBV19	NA	CASSSSFEQYF	TGTGCCAGTAGTAGCAGCTTCGAGCAGTACTTC
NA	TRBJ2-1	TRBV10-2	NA	CAISESSPMSYNEQFF	TGTGCCATCAGCGAGAGTTCTCCAATGTCCTACAATGAGCAGTTCTTC
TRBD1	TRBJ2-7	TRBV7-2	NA	CASSLDRAEIYEQYF	TGTGCCAGCAGCCTAGACAGGGCCGAAATCTACGAGCAGTACTTC
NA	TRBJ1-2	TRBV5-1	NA	CASSLEGDPTTNYGYTF	TGCGCCAGCAGCTTAGAAGGGGACCCCACCACAAACTATGGCTACACCTTC
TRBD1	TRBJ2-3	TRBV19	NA	CASSRGQGGDTQYF	TGTGCCAGTAGTAGGGGACAGGGGGGAGATACGCAGTATTTT
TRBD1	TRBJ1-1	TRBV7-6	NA	CASTRDRDLTEAFF	TGTGCCAGCACCCGGGACAGAGACTTAACTGAAGCTTTCTTT
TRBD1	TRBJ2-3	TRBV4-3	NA	CASSQVQGAADTQYF	TGCGCCAGCAGCCAAGTTCAGGGGGCGGCAGATACGCAGTATTTT
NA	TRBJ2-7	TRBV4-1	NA	CASAIVGSYEQYF	TGCGCCAGTGCTATAGTGGGCTCCTACGAGCAGTACTTC
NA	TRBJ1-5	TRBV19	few	CASRISPGRGQPQHF	TGTGCCAGTAGGATCTCCCCAGGGCGAGGACAGCCCCAGCATTTT
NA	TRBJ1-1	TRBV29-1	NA	CSVPLNRFLFTEAFF	TGCAGCGTTCCCCTTAACAGGTTTCTTTTTACTGAAGCTTTCTTT
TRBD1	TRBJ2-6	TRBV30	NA	CAWSVHRGSGANVLTF	TGTGCCTGGAGTGTACACAGGGGGTCTGGGGCCAACGTCCTGACTTTC
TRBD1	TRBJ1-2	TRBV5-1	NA	CASSPGGGGYGYTF	TGCGCCAGCAGCCCCGGAGGGGGCGGCTATGGCTACACCTTC
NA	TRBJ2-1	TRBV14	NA	CASSHPQGRYNEQFF	TGTGCCAGCAGCCATCCCCAGGGTCGGTACAATGAGCAGTTCTTC
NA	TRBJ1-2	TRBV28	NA	CASSLAGSVAGDGYTF	TGTGCCAGCAGTTTAGCAGGTTCGGTCGCGGGGGATGGCTACACCTTC
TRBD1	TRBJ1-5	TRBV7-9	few	CASGYGQGDQPQHF	TGTGCCAGCGGATACGGACAGGGTGATCAGCCCCAGCATTTT
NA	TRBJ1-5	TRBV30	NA	CAWDTGSLYNQPQHF	TGTGCCTGGGATACGGGCAGCCTTTATAATCAGCCCCAGCATTTT
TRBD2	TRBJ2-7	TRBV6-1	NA	CASSEFSGRRVVYEQYF	TGTGCCAGCAGTGAATTTAGCGGGAGGAGGGTAGTCTACGAGCAGTACTTC
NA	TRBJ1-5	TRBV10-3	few	CAISDSQGSGQPQHF	TGTGCCATCAGCGATTCTCAGGGTTCTGGGCAGCCCCAGCATTTT
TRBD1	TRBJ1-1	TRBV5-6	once	CASSSFAGGNTEAFF	TGTGCCAGCAGCTCCTTTGCAGGGGGGAACACTGAAGCTTTCTTT
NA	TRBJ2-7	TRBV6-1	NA	CASSEARGGAYEQYF	TGTGCCAGCAGTGAAGCGCGAGGGGGGGCGTACGAGCAGTACTTC
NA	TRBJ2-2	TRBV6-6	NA	CASSAGGPGELFF	TGTGCCAGCAGTGCAGGGGGGCCCGGGGAGCTGTTTTTT
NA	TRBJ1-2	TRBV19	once	CASRGLVDYGYTF	TGTGCCAGTAGGGGACTCGTGGACTATGGCTACACCTTC
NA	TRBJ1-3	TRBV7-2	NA	CASSSYDTYPGNTIYF	TGTGCCAGCAGCTCGTACGACACCTACCCTGGAAACACCATATATTTT
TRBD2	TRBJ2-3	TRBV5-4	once	CASSLGLAGGTDTQYF	TGTGCCAGCAGCTTGGGTCTAGCGGGCGGCACAGATACGCAGTATTTT
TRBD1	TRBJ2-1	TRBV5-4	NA	CASSPPGDRGGEQFF	TGTGCCAGCAGCCCACCCGGGGACAGGGGCGGCGAGCAGTTCTTC
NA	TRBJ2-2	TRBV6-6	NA	CASFRAQGTGELFF	TGTGCCAGCTTCCGGGCCCAGGGTACCGGGGAGCTGTTTTTT
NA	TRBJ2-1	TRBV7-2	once	CASSFRFGTYNEQFF	TGTGCCAGCAGCTTTCGGTTCGGCACCTACAATGAGCAGTTCTTC
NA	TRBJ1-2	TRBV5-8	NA	CASSLIQVTGGYTF	TGTGCCAGCAGCTTGATACAAGTTACAGGCGGCTACACCTTC
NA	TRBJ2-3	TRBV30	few	CACSRGYTQYF	TGTGCCTGCTCCCGAGGGTATACGCAGTATTTT
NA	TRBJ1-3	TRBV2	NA	CASSEAGGLSGNTIYF	TGTGCCAGCAGTGAAGCCGGGGGCTTAAGTGGAAACACCATATATTTT
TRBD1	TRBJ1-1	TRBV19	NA	CASSIGTGYTTEAFF	TGTGCCAGTAGTATAGGGACAGGCTACACCACTGAAGCTTTCTTT
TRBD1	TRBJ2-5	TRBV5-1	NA	CASRRSRGPEETQYF	TGCGCCAGCAGACGTAGTAGGGGGCCTGAAGAGACCCAGTACTTC
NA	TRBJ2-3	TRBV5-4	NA	CASSPGLSTDTQYF	TGTGCCAGCAGCCCAGGACTTTCCACAGATACGCAGTATTTT